A selection of T cell receptor beta chains follows, all from one sample in a study of blood T cell repertoires in COVID-19. Measured with immunoSEQ multiplex PCR; TCRdb has only the in-frame clones, and not every one. The repertoire holds approximately 220,000 clones, with 88% as singletons. Material: PBMCs or T cells enriched from blood (not recorded which). The receptors here all came from a woman aged 25 to 39 who had recovered from COVID-19. CDR3s include the opening cysteine and the closing phenylalanine or tryptophan. The D gene is left open where the match is weak. A clone size is listed for some rows: how often the clone was seen (once, few, many), or a class if it is expanded.

CDR3 protein: CASSYDDIFSRDRGNGYTF
CDR3 DNA: TGTGCCAGCAGCTATGATGATATTTTTTCCCGGGACAGGGGGAATGGCTACACCTTC
clone size: .
CDR3 length: 19
V gene: TRBV5-5
J gene: TRBJ1-2
D gene: TRBD1

CDR3 protein: CASTQIRENTEAFF
CDR3 DNA: TGTGCCAGCACCCAAATCAGGGAGAACACTGAAGCTTTCTTT
clone size: once
CDR3 length: 14
V gene: TRBV7-2
J gene: TRBJ1-1
D gene: .

CDR3 protein: CASSLAPGLAGDHSTDTQYF
CDR3 DNA: TGCGCCAGCAGCCTAGCACCGGGACTAGCGGGGGATCATAGCACAGATACGCAGTATTTT
clone size: .
CDR3 length: 20
V gene: TRBV4-1
J gene: TRBJ2-3
D gene: TRBD2

CDR3 protein: CASSPGTSGIYEQYF
CDR3 DNA: TGTGCCAGCAGCCCCGGGACTAGCGGGATCTACGAGCAGTACTTC
clone size: .
CDR3 length: 15
V gene: TRBV11-2
J gene: TRBJ2-7
D gene: TRBD2

CDR3 protein: CASSPTGGESPLHF
CDR3 DNA: TGTGCCAGCAGCCCGACAGGGGGCGAATCACCCCTCCACTTT
clone size: .
CDR3 length: 14
V gene: TRBV9
J gene: TRBJ1-6
D gene: TRBD1

CDR3 protein: CASSLATGLFYEQYF
CDR3 DNA: TGTGCCAGCAGCTTGGCGACAGGTTTATTCTACGAGCAGTACTTC
clone size: once
CDR3 length: 15
V gene: TRBV5-4
J gene: TRBJ2-7
D gene: .

CDR3 protein: CASGGEVFTRYTF
CDR3 DNA: TGTGCTAGTGGGGGAGAGGTATTTACGCGCTACACCTTC
clone size: few
CDR3 length: 13
V gene: TRBV12-5
J gene: TRBJ1-2
D gene: .

CDR3 protein: CASSYQGQRAEQFF
CDR3 DNA: TGTGCCAGCAGTTACCAGGGACAGAGGGCTGAGCAGTTCTTC
clone size: .
CDR3 length: 14
V gene: TRBV6-2/TRBV6-3
J gene: TRBJ2-1
D gene: TRBD1

CDR3 protein: CASSSPSGVEETQYF
CDR3 DNA: TGTGCCAGCAGTTCCCCATCCGGAGTGGAAGAGACCCAGTACTTC
clone size: .
CDR3 length: 15
V gene: TRBV27
J gene: TRBJ2-5
D gene: .

CDR3 protein: CASSPRDSSYEQYF
CDR3 DNA: TGCGCCAGCAGCCCCCGGGACTCTTCCTACGAGCAGTACTTC
clone size: .
CDR3 length: 14
V gene: TRBV5-1
J gene: TRBJ2-7
D gene: .

CDR3 protein: CASSSYISKPPGTDPVGPEAFF
CDR3 DNA: TGCGCCAGCAGCTCATATATCAGCAAACCTCCCGGGACAGACCCAGTTGGGCCTGAAGCTTTCTTT
clone size: .
CDR3 length: 22
V gene: TRBV5-1
J gene: TRBJ1-1
D gene: TRBD1

CDR3 protein: CASSQSRTVGYTF
CDR3 DNA: TGCGCCAGCAGCCAATCTCGGACAGTTGGCTACACCTTC
clone size: .
CDR3 length: 13
V gene: TRBV4-3
J gene: TRBJ1-2
D gene: .

CDR3 protein: CASSLQGGVNSPLHF
CDR3 DNA: TGTGCCAGCAGCTTACAAGGGGGCGTAAATTCACCCCTCCACTTT
clone size: .
CDR3 length: 15
V gene: TRBV7-3
J gene: TRBJ1-6
D gene: TRBD1

CDR3 protein: CASSPRLAGAYEQYF
CDR3 DNA: TGTGCCAGCAGCCCTCGACTAGCGGGGGCCTACGAGCAGTACTTC
clone size: .
CDR3 length: 15
V gene: TRBV3-1/TRBV3-2
J gene: TRBJ2-7
D gene: TRBD2

CDR3 protein: CASSKGVGGYTF
CDR3 DNA: TGTGCCAGCAGCAAGGGAGTTGGTGGCTACACCTTC
clone size: .
CDR3 length: 12
V gene: TRBV6-5
J gene: TRBJ1-2
D gene: .

CDR3 protein: CAISEMEGRQPQHF
CDR3 DNA: TGTGCCATCAGTGAGATGGAGGGACGACAGCCCCAGCATTTT
clone size: .
CDR3 length: 14
V gene: TRBV10-3
J gene: TRBJ1-5
D gene: .

CDR3 protein: CASSVGGYTEAFF
CDR3 DNA: TGTGCCAGCAGCGTAGGAGGGTACACTGAAGCTTTCTTT
clone size: .
CDR3 length: 13
V gene: TRBV9
J gene: TRBJ1-1
D gene: .

CDR3 protein: CASSVTGAGELFF
CDR3 DNA: TGTGCCAGCAGCGTTACAGGGGCCGGGGAGCTGTTTTTT
clone size: .
CDR3 length: 13
V gene: TRBV9
J gene: TRBJ2-2
D gene: TRBD1

CDR3 protein: CASSYGDRGTYEQYF
CDR3 DNA: TGTGCCAGCAGTTATGGGGACAGGGGGACCTACGAGCAGTACTTC
clone size: .
CDR3 length: 15
V gene: TRBV6-5
J gene: TRBJ2-7
D gene: TRBD1

CDR3 protein: CASSFMYMNTEAFF
CDR3 DNA: TGTGCCAGCAGCTTCATGTACATGAACACTGAAGCTTTCTTT
clone size: once
CDR3 length: 14
V gene: TRBV7-2
J gene: TRBJ1-1
D gene: .

CDR3 protein: CASSSESSYNEQFF
CDR3 DNA: TGTGCCAGCAGCTCGGAGAGCTCCTACAATGAGCAGTTCTTC
clone size: .
CDR3 length: 14
V gene: TRBV27
J gene: TRBJ2-1
D gene: .

CDR3 protein: CSVDGSGSGNTIYF
CDR3 DNA: TGCAGCGTTGATGGGTCCGGGTCTGGAAACACCATATATTTT
clone size: once
CDR3 length: 14
V gene: TRBV29-1
J gene: TRBJ1-3
D gene: .

CDR3 protein: CASSEGADNEQFF
CDR3 DNA: TGTGCCAGCTCGGAGGGGGCTGACAATGAGCAGTTCTTC
clone size: .
CDR3 length: 13
V gene: TRBV18
J gene: TRBJ2-1
D gene: .

CDR3 protein: CASSSGTAGNTIYF
CDR3 DNA: TGTGCCAGCAGCTCCGGGACAGCCGGAAACACCATATATTTT
clone size: .
CDR3 length: 14
V gene: TRBV5-6
J gene: TRBJ1-3
D gene: TRBD1

CDR3 protein: CASSQGQGVGYGYTF
CDR3 DNA: TGCGCCAGCAGCCAAGGACAGGGGGTGGGCTATGGCTACACCTTC
clone size: .
CDR3 length: 15
V gene: TRBV4-3
J gene: TRBJ1-2
D gene: TRBD1

CDR3 protein: CASSFSVGSGANVLTF
CDR3 DNA: TGCGCCAGCAGCTTTAGTGTCGGGTCTGGGGCCAACGTCCTGACTTTC
clone size: .
CDR3 length: 16
V gene: TRBV5-1
J gene: TRBJ2-6
D gene: .

CDR3 protein: CASSQDIDYGYTF
CDR3 DNA: TGTGCCAGCAGCCAGGACATAGACTATGGCTACACCTTC
clone size: .
CDR3 length: 13
V gene: TRBV5-5
J gene: TRBJ1-2
D gene: .

CDR3 protein: CASSGAGGGEAFF
CDR3 DNA: TGTGCCAGTAGTGGCGCGGGTGGAGGTGAAGCTTTCTTT
clone size: .
CDR3 length: 13
V gene: TRBV19
J gene: TRBJ1-1
D gene: .

CDR3 protein: CASSTTGWFGYTF
CDR3 DNA: TGTGCCAGCAGCACGACAGGGTGGTTTGGCTACACCTTC
clone size: .
CDR3 length: 13
V gene: TRBV7-2
J gene: TRBJ1-2
D gene: TRBD1

CDR3 protein: CASSGGPWGANVLTF
CDR3 DNA: TGTGCCAGCAGCGGCGGGCCTTGGGGGGCCAACGTCCTGACTTTC
clone size: .
CDR3 length: 15
V gene: TRBV7-2
J gene: TRBJ2-6
D gene: .

CDR3 protein: CASSLGDLAVSYNEQFF
CDR3 DNA: TGTGCCAGCAGCTTAGGAGATCTAGCGGTCTCCTACAATGAGCAGTTCTTC
clone size: .
CDR3 length: 17
V gene: TRBV7-2
J gene: TRBJ2-1
D gene: TRBD2

CDR3 protein: CATSIGTGGEQYF
CDR3 DNA: TGTGCCACCAGCATTGGGACAGGGGGCGAGCAGTACTTC
clone size: .
CDR3 length: 13
V gene: TRBV15
J gene: TRBJ2-7
D gene: TRBD1

CDR3 protein: CASSPSWQNTEAFF
CDR3 DNA: TGCGCCAGCAGCCCCTCATGGCAGAACACTGAAGCTTTCTTT
clone size: .
CDR3 length: 14
V gene: TRBV4-3
J gene: TRBJ1-1
D gene: .

CDR3 protein: CASGLVQGVGPYNSPLHF
CDR3 DNA: TGTGCTAGTGGTTTGGTACAGGGAGTTGGACCTTATAATTCACCCCTCCACTTT
clone size: .
CDR3 length: 18
V gene: TRBV12-5
J gene: TRBJ1-6
D gene: .

CDR3 protein: CASSSPGQGAGEQFF
CDR3 DNA: TGTGCCAGCAGTTCCCCGGGACAGGGGGCAGGTGAGCAGTTCTTC
clone size: .
CDR3 length: 15
V gene: TRBV28
J gene: TRBJ2-1
D gene: TRBD1

CDR3 protein: CASSGIGAQDGYTF
CDR3 DNA: TGTGCCAGCAGTGGAATAGGGGCGCAGGATGGCTACACCTTC
clone size: .
CDR3 length: 14
V gene: TRBV2
J gene: TRBJ1-2
D gene: .

CDR3 protein: CASSVTGGPSYNEQFF
CDR3 DNA: TGTGCCAGCAGCGTTACCGGGGGGCCCTCCTACAATGAGCAGTTCTTC
clone size: .
CDR3 length: 16
V gene: TRBV9
J gene: TRBJ2-1
D gene: .

CDR3 protein: CSGGERVSDTQYF
CDR3 DNA: TGCAGCGGGGGAGAGAGGGTCTCAGATACGCAGTATTTT
clone size: .
CDR3 length: 13
V gene: TRBV29-1
J gene: TRBJ2-3
D gene: .

CDR3 protein: CASSFAKNIQYF
CDR3 DNA: TGTGCCAGCAGCTTTGCCAAAAACATTCAGTACTTC
clone size: once
CDR3 length: 12
V gene: TRBV2
J gene: TRBJ2-4
D gene: .

CDR3 protein: CASHPGGGLNSPLHF
CDR3 DNA: TGTGCCAGTCACCCCGGGGGGGGGCTTAATTCACCCCTCCACTTT
clone size: .
CDR3 length: 15
V gene: TRBV19
J gene: TRBJ1-6
D gene: .

CDR3 protein: CASSLAGSGNQPQHF
CDR3 DNA: TGTGCCAGCAGCTTAGCGGGTTCGGGCAATCAGCCCCAGCATTTT
clone size: .
CDR3 length: 15
V gene: TRBV11-2
J gene: TRBJ1-5
D gene: .

CDR3 protein: CASSLVTGGTDTQYF
CDR3 DNA: TGTGCCAGCAGCTTGGTGACAGGGGGCACAGATACGCAGTATTTT
clone size: .
CDR3 length: 15
V gene: TRBV5-6
J gene: TRBJ2-3
D gene: TRBD1

CDR3 protein: CASSHTGSSYNSPLHF
CDR3 DNA: TGTGCCAGCAGCCACACAGGGAGCTCCTATAATTCACCCCTCCACTTT
clone size: .
CDR3 length: 16
V gene: TRBV14
J gene: TRBJ1-6
D gene: .

CDR3 protein: CASSPAVGQGKSYGYTF
CDR3 DNA: TGCGCCAGCAGCCCGGCTGTCGGACAGGGGAAGAGCTATGGCTACACCTTC
clone size: .
CDR3 length: 17
V gene: TRBV5-1
J gene: TRBJ1-2
D gene: TRBD1

CDR3 protein: CASSVDRSTNEQFF
CDR3 DNA: TGTGCCAGCAGCGTAGACCGGAGCACCAATGAGCAGTTCTTC
clone size: .
CDR3 length: 14
V gene: TRBV9
J gene: TRBJ2-1
D gene: .

CDR3 protein: CASSLAREGTYTGELFF
CDR3 DNA: TGCGCCAGCAGCTTGGCCCGAGAGGGCACCTACACCGGGGAGCTGTTTTTT
clone size: .
CDR3 length: 17
V gene: TRBV5-1
J gene: TRBJ2-2
D gene: .

CDR3 protein: CASSESKGEIHEQFF
CDR3 DNA: TGTGCCAGCAGTGAATCAAAGGGGGAAATTCATGAGCAGTTCTTC
clone size: .
CDR3 length: 15
V gene: TRBV25-1
J gene: TRBJ2-1
D gene: .

CDR3 protein: CASSGRGHTNTGELFF
CDR3 DNA: TGTGCCAGCAGTGGAAGGGGACACACGAACACCGGGGAGCTGTTTTTT
clone size: .
CDR3 length: 16
V gene: TRBV6-1
J gene: TRBJ2-2
D gene: .

CDR3 protein: CASSKPKGLEGETEAFF
CDR3 DNA: TGTGCCAGCAGCAAACCCAAGGGCCTGGAGGGAGAGACTGAAGCTTTCTTT
clone size: .
CDR3 length: 17
V gene: TRBV21-1
J gene: TRBJ1-1
D gene: .

CDR3 protein: CASSLTRTGNEQFF
CDR3 DNA: TGTGCCAGCAGCTTAACACGGACAGGGAATGAGCAGTTCTTC
clone size: .
CDR3 length: 14
V gene: TRBV7-6
J gene: TRBJ2-1
D gene: TRBD1

CDR3 protein: CASRTVEGAWNEQFF
CDR3 DNA: TGTGCCAGCAGAACCGTGGAGGGGGCATGGAATGAGCAGTTCTTC
clone size: .
CDR3 length: 15
V gene: TRBV7-8
J gene: TRBJ2-1
D gene: .

CDR3 protein: CASSLSAPTQPQHF
CDR3 DNA: TGTGCCAGCAGTTTGTCAGCCCCGACACAGCCCCAGCATTTT
clone size: .
CDR3 length: 14
V gene: TRBV27
J gene: TRBJ1-5
D gene: .

CDR3 protein: CASSGTDQETQYF
CDR3 DNA: TGTGCCAGCAGCGGGACTGATCAAGAGACCCAGTACTTC
clone size: .
CDR3 length: 13
V gene: TRBV3-1/TRBV3-2
J gene: TRBJ2-5
D gene: .

CDR3 protein: CASSLTGESNQPQHF
CDR3 DNA: TGTGCCAGCAGTTTGACAGGGGAAAGCAATCAGCCCCAGCATTTT
clone size: .
CDR3 length: 15
V gene: TRBV27
J gene: TRBJ1-5
D gene: TRBD1

CDR3 protein: CASSQTGGGTEAFF
CDR3 DNA: TGCGCCAGCAGCCAGACAGGGGGCGGTACTGAAGCTTTCTTT
clone size: few
CDR3 length: 14
V gene: TRBV4-3
J gene: TRBJ1-1
D gene: TRBD1

CDR3 protein: CASSQKNRGRTEAFF
CDR3 DNA: TGCGCCAGCAGCCAGAAAAACAGGGGGCGAACTGAAGCTTTCTTT
clone size: .
CDR3 length: 15
V gene: TRBV4-1
J gene: TRBJ1-1
D gene: TRBD1

CDR3 protein: CASSERGADTQYF
CDR3 DNA: TGTGCCAGCAGTGAACGGGGGGCAGATACGCAGTATTTT
clone size: .
CDR3 length: 13
V gene: TRBV6-1
J gene: TRBJ2-3
D gene: TRBD2

CDR3 protein: CASSPAGGGAWVNEQFF
CDR3 DNA: TGTGCCAGCAGCCCCGCCGGCGGGGGGGCCTGGGTGAATGAGCAGTTCTTC
clone size: .
CDR3 length: 17
V gene: TRBV7-6
J gene: TRBJ2-1
D gene: TRBD2

CDR3 protein: CASSPGEGEQFF
CDR3 DNA: TGTGCCAGCTCACCTGGGGAGGGTGAGCAGTTCTTC
clone size: few
CDR3 length: 12
V gene: TRBV18
J gene: TRBJ2-1
D gene: TRBD2

CDR3 protein: CASSLGGLGTEAFF
CDR3 DNA: TGCGCCAGCAGCTTGGGAGGGTTAGGAACTGAAGCTTTCTTT
clone size: .
CDR3 length: 14
V gene: TRBV5-1
J gene: TRBJ1-1
D gene: .